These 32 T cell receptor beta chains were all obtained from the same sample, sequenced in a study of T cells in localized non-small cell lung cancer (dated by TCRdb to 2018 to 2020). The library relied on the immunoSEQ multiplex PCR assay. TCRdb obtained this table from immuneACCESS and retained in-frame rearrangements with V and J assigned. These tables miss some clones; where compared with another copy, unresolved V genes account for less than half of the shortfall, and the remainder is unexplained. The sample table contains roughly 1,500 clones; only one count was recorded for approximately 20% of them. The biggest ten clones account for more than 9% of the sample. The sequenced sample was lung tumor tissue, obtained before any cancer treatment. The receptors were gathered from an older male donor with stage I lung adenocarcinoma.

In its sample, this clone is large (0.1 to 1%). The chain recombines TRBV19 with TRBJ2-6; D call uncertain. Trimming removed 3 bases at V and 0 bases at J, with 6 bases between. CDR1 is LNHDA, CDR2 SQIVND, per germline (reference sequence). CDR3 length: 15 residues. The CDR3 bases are TGTGCCAGTAGTATTTACAGCTCTGGGGCCAACGTCCTGACTTTC. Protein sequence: CASSIYSSGANVLTF.

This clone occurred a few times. The chain's CDR3 is CASLQRGGPTNEQFF. The DNA of the CDR3 is TGTGCCAGCTTACAGCGGGGAGGGCCAACGAATGAGCAGTTCTTC. This chain links TRBV11-3 with TRBJ2-1, with 7 bases that match TRBD2. The V gene's germline CDR1 is SGHNT and CDR2 YENEEA. This CDR3 spans 15 amino acids. Unmatched junction bases numbered 14, after V lost 8 bases and J lost 7 bases.

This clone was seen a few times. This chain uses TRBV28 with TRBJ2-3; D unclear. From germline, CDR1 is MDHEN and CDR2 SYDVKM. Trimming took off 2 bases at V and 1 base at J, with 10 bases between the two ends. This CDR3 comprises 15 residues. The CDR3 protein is CASSLVRGGTDTQYF. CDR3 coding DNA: TGTGCCAGCAGTTTAGTCCGAGGAGGCACAGATACGCAGTATTTT.

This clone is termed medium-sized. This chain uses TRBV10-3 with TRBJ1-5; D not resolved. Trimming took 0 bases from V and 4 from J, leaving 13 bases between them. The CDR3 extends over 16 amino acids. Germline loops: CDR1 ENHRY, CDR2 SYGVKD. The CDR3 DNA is TGTGCCATCAGTGAGTCGGGCAGCTATTTGAATCAGCCCCAGCATTTT. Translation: CAISESGSYLNQPQHF.

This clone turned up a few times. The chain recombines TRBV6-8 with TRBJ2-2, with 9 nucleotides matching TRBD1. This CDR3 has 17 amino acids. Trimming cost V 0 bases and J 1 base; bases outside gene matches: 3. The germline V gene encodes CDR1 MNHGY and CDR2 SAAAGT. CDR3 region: CASSYSTGQGNTGELFF. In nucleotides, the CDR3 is TGTGCCAGCAGTTACTCGACGGGACAGGGGAACACCGGGGAGCTGTTTTTT.

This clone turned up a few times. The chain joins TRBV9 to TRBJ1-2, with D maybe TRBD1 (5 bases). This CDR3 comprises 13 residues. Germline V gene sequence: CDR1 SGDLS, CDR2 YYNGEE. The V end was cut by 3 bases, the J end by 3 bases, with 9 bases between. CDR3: CASSGGTHYGYTF. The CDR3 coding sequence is TGTGCCAGCAGCGGAGGGACGCACTATGGCTACACCTTC.

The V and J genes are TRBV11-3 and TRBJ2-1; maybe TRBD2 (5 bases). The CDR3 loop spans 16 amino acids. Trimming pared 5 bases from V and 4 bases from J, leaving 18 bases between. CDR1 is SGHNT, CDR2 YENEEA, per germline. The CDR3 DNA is TGTGCCAGCAGCCGTCGACTACAGACTGGGTACAATGAGCAGTTCTTC. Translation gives CASSRRLQTGYNEQFF. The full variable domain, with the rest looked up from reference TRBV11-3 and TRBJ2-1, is EAGVVQSPRYKIIEKKQPVAFWCNPISGHNTLYWYLQNLGQGPELLIRYENEEAVDDSQLPKDRFSAERLKGVDSTLKIQPAELGDSAVYLCASSRRLQTGYNEQFFGPGTRLTVL.

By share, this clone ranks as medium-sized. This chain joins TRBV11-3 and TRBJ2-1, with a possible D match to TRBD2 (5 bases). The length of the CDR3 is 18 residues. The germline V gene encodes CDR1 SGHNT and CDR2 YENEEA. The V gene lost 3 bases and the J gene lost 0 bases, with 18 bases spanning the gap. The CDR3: CASSLEVGRRSSYNEQFF. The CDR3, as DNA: TGTGCCAGCAGCTTGGAGGTCGGGCGGAGGAGCTCCTACAATGAGCAGTTCTTC. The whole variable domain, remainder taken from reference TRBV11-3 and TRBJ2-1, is EAGVVQSPRYKIIEKKQPVAFWCNPISGHNTLYWYLQNLGQGPELLIRYENEEAVDDSQLPKDRFSAERLKGVDSTLKIQPAELGDSAVYLCASSLEVGRRSSYNEQFFGPGTRLTVL.

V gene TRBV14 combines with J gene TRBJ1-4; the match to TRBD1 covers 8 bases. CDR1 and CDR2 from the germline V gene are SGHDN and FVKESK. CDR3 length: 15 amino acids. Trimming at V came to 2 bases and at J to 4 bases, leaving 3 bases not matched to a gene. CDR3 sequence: CASSQRTGFNEKLFF. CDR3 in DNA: TGTGCCAGCAGCCAACGGACAGGGTTTAATGAAAAACTGTTTTTT.

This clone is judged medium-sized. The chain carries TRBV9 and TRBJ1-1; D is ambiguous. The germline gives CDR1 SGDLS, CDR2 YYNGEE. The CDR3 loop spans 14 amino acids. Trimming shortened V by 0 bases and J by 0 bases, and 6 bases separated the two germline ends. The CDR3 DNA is TGTGCCAGCAGCGTAGACCCCTTGAACACTGAAGCTTTCTTT. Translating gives CASSVDPLNTEAFF.

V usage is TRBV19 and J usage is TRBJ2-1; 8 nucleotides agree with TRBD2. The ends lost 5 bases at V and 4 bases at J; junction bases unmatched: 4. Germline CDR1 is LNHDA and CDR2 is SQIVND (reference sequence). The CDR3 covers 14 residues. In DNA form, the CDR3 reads TGTGCCAGTAGTCCACGGGAGGGGTACAATGAGCAGTTCTTC. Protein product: CASSPREGYNEQFF.

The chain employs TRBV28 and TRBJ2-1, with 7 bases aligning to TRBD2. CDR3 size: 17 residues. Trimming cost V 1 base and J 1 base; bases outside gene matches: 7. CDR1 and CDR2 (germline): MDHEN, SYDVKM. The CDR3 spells CASSLSAGDVSYNEQFF. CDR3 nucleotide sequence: TGTGCCAGCAGTTTATCGGCGGGAGATGTTTCCTACAATGAGCAGTTCTTC. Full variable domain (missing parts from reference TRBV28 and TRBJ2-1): DVKVTQSSRYLVKRTGEKVFLECVQDMDHENMFWYRQDPGLGLRLIYFSYDVKMKEKGDIPEGYSVSREKKERFSLILESASTNQTSMYLCASSLSAGDVSYNEQFFGPGTRLTVL.

As DNA, the CDR3 is TGTGCCAGCAGCCCCCTGGATAGCGGATCCTACAATGAGCAGTTCTTC. This encodes CASSPLDSGSYNEQFF. The chain combines TRBV14 with TRBJ2-1, with D possibly being TRBD2 (6 bases). The V gene lost 4 bases and the J gene lost 1 base, with 14 bases spanning the gap. Germline V gene data show CDR1 as SGHDN and CDR2 as FVKESK. The CDR3 consists of 16 residues.

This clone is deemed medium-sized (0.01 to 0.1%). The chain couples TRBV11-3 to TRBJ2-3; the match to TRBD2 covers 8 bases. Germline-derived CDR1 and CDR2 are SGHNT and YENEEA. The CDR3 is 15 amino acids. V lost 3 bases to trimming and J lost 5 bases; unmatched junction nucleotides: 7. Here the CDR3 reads CASSLPGTSRDTQYF. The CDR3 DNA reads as TGTGCCAGCAGCTTGCCTGGGACTAGTCGAGATACGCAGTATTTT.

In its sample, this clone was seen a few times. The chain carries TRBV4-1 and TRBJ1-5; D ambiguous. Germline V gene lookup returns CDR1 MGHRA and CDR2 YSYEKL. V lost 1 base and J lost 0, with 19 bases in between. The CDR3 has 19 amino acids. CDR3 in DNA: TGCGCCAGCAGCCAAGGCTTTCTCGGGAGGCCTTTTAGCAATCAGCCCCAGCATTTT. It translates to CASSQGFLGRPFSNQPQHF.

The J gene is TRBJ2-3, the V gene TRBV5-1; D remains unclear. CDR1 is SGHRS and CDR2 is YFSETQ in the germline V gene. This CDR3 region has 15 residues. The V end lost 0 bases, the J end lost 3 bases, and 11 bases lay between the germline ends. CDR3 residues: CASSLVGQITDTQYF. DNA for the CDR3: TGCGCCAGCAGCTTGGTCGGCCAGATTACAGATACGCAGTATTTT.

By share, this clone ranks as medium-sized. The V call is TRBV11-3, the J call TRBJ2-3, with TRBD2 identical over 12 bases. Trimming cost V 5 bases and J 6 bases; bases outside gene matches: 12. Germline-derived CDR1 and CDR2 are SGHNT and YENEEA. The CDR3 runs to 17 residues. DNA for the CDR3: TGTGCCAGCAGCCCAGGAGGACTAGCGGGACGTTGGGATACGCAGTATTTT. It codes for CASSPGGLAGRWDTQYF. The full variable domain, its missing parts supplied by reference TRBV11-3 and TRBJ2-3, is EAGVVQSPRYKIIEKKQPVAFWCNPISGHNTLYWYLQNLGQGPELLIRYENEEAVDDSQLPKDRFSAERLKGVDSTLKIQPAELGDSAVYLCASSPGGLAGRWDTQYFGPGTRLTVL.

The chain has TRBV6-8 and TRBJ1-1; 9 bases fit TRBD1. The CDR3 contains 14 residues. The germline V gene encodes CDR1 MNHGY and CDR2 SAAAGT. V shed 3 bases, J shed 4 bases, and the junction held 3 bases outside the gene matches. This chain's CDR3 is CASSYGTGTTEAFF. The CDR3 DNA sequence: TGTGCCAGCAGTTATGGGACAGGGACCACTGAAGCTTTCTTT.

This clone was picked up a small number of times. CDR3 DNA: TGCGCCAGCAGCCAAGGTGTAGGGGGGTATGGCTACACCTTC. The encoded protein is CASSQGVGGYGYTF. The rearrangement uses TRBV23-1 and TRBJ1-2, with a possible D match to TRBD1 (6 bases). TRBV23-1 is marked as an open reading frame, function uncertain. The V and J ends lost 6 bases and 5 bases respectively, with 16 bases between them. This CDR3 has 14 amino acids.

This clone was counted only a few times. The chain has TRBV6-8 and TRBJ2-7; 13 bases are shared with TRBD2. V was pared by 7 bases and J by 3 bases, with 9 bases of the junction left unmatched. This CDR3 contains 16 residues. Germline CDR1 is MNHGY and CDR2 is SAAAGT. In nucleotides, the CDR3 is TGTGCCAGCATGGCGGGACTAGCGGGAACCGGCTACGAGCAGTACTTC. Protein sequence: CASMAGLAGTGYEQYF.

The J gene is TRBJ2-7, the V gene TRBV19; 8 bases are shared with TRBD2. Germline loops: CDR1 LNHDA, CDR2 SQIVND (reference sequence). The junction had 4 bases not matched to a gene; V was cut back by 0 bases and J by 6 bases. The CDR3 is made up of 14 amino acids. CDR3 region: CASSIDSGTFEQYF. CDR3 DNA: TGTGCCAGTAGTATAGATAGCGGGACATTCGAGCAGTACTTC.

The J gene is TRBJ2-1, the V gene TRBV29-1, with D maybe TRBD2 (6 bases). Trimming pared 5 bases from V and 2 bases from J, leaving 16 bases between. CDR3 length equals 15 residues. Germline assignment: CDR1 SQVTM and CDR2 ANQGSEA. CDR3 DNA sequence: TGCAGCGTTCGGGACTCCTCTCTTCCCTACAATGAGCAGTTCTTC. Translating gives CSVRDSSLPYNEQFF.

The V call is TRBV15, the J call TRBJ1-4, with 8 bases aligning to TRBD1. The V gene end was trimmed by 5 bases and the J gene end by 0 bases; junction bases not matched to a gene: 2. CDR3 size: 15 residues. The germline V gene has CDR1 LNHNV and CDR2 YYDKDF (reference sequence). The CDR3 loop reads CATSDRGATNEKLFF. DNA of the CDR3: TGTGCCACCAGCGACAGGGGAGCAACTAATGAAAAACTGTTTTTT.

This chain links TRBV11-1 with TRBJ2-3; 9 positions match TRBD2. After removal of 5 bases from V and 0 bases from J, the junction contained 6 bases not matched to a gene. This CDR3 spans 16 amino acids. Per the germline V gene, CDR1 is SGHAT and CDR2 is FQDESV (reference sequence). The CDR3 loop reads CASSPRLAASTDTQYF. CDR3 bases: TGTGCCAGCAGCCCAAGACTAGCGGCTAGCACAGATACGCAGTATTTT.

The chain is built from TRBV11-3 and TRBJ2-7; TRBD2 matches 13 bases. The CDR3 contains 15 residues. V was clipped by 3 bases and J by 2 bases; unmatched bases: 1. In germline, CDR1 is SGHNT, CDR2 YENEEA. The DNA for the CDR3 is TGTGCCAGCAGCTTGGGACTAGCGGGGACCTACGAGCAGTACTTC. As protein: CASSLGLAGTYEQYF.

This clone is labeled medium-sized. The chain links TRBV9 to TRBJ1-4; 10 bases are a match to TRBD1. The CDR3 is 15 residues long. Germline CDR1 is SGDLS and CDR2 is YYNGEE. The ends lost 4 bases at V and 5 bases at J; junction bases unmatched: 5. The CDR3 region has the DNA TGTGCCAGCAGCTCCCCGGGACAGGGGAATGAAAAACTGTTTTTT. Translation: CASSSPGQGNEKLFF.

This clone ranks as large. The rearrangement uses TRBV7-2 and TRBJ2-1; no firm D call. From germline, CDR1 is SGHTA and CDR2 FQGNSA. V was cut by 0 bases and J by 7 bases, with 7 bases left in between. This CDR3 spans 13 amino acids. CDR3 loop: CASSLARLNEQFF. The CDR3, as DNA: TGTGCCAGCAGCTTAGCGCGACTTAATGAGCAGTTCTTC. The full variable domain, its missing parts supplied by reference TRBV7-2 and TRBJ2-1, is GAGVSQSPSNKVTEKGKDVELRCDPISGHTALYWYRQSLGQGLEFLIYFQGNSAPDKSGLPSDRFSAERTGGSVSTLTIQRTQQEDSAVYLCASSLARLNEQFFGPGTRLTVL.

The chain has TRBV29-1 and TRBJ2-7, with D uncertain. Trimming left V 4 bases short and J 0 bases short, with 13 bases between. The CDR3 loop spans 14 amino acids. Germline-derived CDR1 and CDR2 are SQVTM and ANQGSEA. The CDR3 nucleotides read TGCAGCGTTGGGGGTGAGCAAATCTCCTACGAGCAGTACTTC. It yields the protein CSVGGEQISYEQYF.

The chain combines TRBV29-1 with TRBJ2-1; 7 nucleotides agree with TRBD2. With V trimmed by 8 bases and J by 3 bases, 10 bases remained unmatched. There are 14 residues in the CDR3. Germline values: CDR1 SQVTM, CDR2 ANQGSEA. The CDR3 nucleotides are TGCAGCATCCCAAAGCTAGCGGACTACAATGAGCAGTTCTTC. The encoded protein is CSIPKLADYNEQFF.

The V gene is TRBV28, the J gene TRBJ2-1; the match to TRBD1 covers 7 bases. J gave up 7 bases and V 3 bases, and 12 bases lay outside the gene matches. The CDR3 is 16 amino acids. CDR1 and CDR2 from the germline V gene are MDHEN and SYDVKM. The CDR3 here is CASSLPPGSGGNEQFF. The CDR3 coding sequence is TGTGCCAGCAGTTTGCCCCCCGGGTCAGGGGGAAATGAGCAGTTCTTC.

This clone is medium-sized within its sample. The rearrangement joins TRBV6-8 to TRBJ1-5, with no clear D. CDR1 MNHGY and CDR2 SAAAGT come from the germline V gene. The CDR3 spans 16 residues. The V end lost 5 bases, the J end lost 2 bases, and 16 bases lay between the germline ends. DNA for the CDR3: TGTGCCAGCAGTGGGCGGAGTCCGGCGGGCAATCAGCCCCAGCATTTT. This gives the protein CASSGRSPAGNQPQHF.

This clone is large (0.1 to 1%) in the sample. DNA of the CDR3: TGTGCCAGCAGTCGGGACAGGGGGCGGGATGAGCAGTTCTTC. Protein sequence: CASSRDRGRDEQFF. The genes are TRBV11-3 and TRBJ2-1; 12 bases match TRBD1. The CDR3 runs 14 residues. The germline gives CDR1 SGHNT, CDR2 YENEEA. V trimming: 6 bases; J trimming: 8 bases; junction bases outside the gene matches: 5.